A selection of T cell receptor beta chains follows, all from one sample in a study of T cell responses to AZD1222 COVID-19 vaccine. Repertoires were generated with immunoSEQ multiplex PCR, while TCRdb's copy carries only in-frame clones and drops some. The table shows approximately 73,000 clones, with roughly 80% occurring only once. The sample consisted of peripheral blood, taken on day 0 of AZD1222 vaccination. The receptor set was obtained from an adult in good health. The CDR3 runs from the conserved cysteine through the conserved F or W. The D gene is left open where the match is weak. Some rows mark clone size as missing; the rest say once, few, many or name a class of expanded clone.

>-|-|TRBV27|TRBJ2-7
TGTGCCAGCATTCTCCAAGGGGGAGATCGGTACGAGCAGTACTTC
CASILQGGDRYEQYF
>-|-|TRBV18|TRBJ2-1
TGTGCCAGCTCACCATACCGGGAGTACAATGAGCAGTTCTTC
CASSPYREYNEQFF
>-|-|TRBV27|TRBJ2-1
TGTGCCAGCAGTTTATGGGAAGGCAATGAGCAGTTCTTC
CASSLWEGNEQFF
>TRBD1|-|TRBV6-5|TRBJ2-7
TGTGCCAGCAGTTACAGGGGACAGTCCTACGAGCAGTACTTC
CASSYRGQSYEQYF
>TRBD1|-|TRBV4-3|TRBJ1-2
TGCGCCAGCAGCCAAACAGGGGGCGCGAACGGCTACACCTTC
CASSQTGGANGYTF
>TRBD1|-|TRBV15|TRBJ1-2
TGTGCCACCAGCAGAGAAGGGACAGGCCCGGACTACACCTTC
CATSREGTGPDYTF
>TRBD2|once|TRBV23-1|TRBJ2-2
TGCGCCAGCAGTCGTAATCGCGGGACCGGGACTAGCGGGAGGACCGGGGAGCTGTTTTTT
CASSRNRGTGTSGRTGELFF
>TRBD1|-|TRBV6-2/TRBV6-3|TRBJ2-1
TGTGCCAGCAGTTTCCCTTGGACAGGGGGCTCCTACAATGAGCAGTTCTTC
CASSFPWTGGSYNEQFF
>TRBD2|few|TRBV19|TRBJ2-2
TGTGCCAGTAGTACTACTAGCGGGGGAATCGGGGAGCTGTTTTTT
CASSTTSGGIGELFF
>TRBD1|-|TRBV29-1|TRBJ1-1
TGCAGCGTCCACAGGGGGGACACTGAAGCTTTCTTT
CSVHRGDTEAFF